This record covers a single T cell receptor beta chain. Germline CDR1 reads SGHTA; CDR2 reads FQGTGA. The CDR3 has 13 amino acids. V shed 2 bases and J shed 8 bases, with 12 bases lying between them. A quantity of roughly 0.5 to 1 ug RNA underwent reverse transcription using random hexamers. TCR beta CDR3 was amplified by immunoSEQ covering 54 Vbeta and 13 Jbeta. In TCRdb, the immunoSEQ multiplex PCR reads were re-called with MiXCR into one record per CDR3 protein. The table shows about 83,000 distinct CDR3 sequences, with roughly 96% occurring only once. The sample is drawn from a study of CD8 T cells in Susac syndrome.

This chain joins TRBV7-3 and TRBJ1-2, with D unclear. The clonotype originates from a human donor with Susac syndrome. The sequencing sample was made of CD8+ T cells from PBMCs. CDR3 sequence (DNA): TGTGCCAGCAGCTTAGTAAGGATGTCGGGCTACACCTTC. The encoded protein is CASSLVRMSGYTF.